This T cell receptor (beta chain) came from a study of T cell changes during pregnancy in multiple sclerosis. The germline CDR1 and CDR2 sequences are SGHRS and YFSETQ. The germline V and J ends were trimmed by 2 bases and 5 bases, with 16 bases remaining between them. The CDR3 is 15 residues long. Some clones are missing from TCRdb's copy, which holds only in-frame ones; the method was immunoSEQ multiplex PCR. The sample holds more than 50,000 clones, 89% seen once. In this sample, this clone is medium-sized. This chain links TRBV5-1 with TRBJ2-5; no clear D gene. This clonotype was obtained from a female donor with multiple sclerosis, enrolled in a pregnancy study. The sequences come from peripheral blood, collected in the first trimester of pregnancy. CDR3 nucleotides: TGCGCCAGCAGCTTTTTCCCGGGTCAGACGGAGACCCAGTACTTC. Encoded protein: CASSFFPGQTETQYF.